These 22 T cell receptor beta chains originate from one sample sequenced in a study of T cell changes during pregnancy in multiple sclerosis. Profiling relied on immunoSEQ multiplex PCR, and the TCRdb table lists in-frame clones only, not all of them. The profile shows around 50,000 clones, 85% to 90% of them singletons. Sequencing was carried out using peripheral blood from another person, used as feeder cells. The receptors here all came from a human donor whose cells served as feeder cells for cultures in a pregnancy study.

The rearrangement uses TRBV28 and TRBJ2-5, with D hard to call. This CDR3 has 13 amino acids. CDR1 is MDHEN, CDR2 SYDVKM, per germline. Between the trimmed V and J ends, which lost 2 bases and 2 bases, there was a span of 6 bases. In nucleotides, the CDR3 is TGTGCCAGCAGTTTAGGAAGGCAAGAGACCCAGTACTTC. Its translation: CASSLGRQETQYF.

This clone was seen only a few times. The chain employs TRBV19 and TRBJ1-2; D is unresolved. V was shortened by 0 bases and J by 4 bases, with 12 bases between the two germline ends. This CDR3 has 15 amino acids. Germline CDR1 reads LNHDA; CDR2 reads SQIVND (reference sequence). The CDR3 is CASSIETRPTYGYTF. CDR3 in DNA: TGTGCCAGTAGTATAGAAACCAGGCCGACCTATGGCTACACCTTC.

For the CDR3, the DNA is TGTGCCAGCAGCGCCGGTGAGAACACTGAAGCTTTCTTT. As protein: CASSAGENTEAFF. This sequence joins TRBV11-2 and TRBJ1-1, with no clear D. CDR3 length equals 13 residues. In germline, CDR1 is SGHAT, CDR2 FQNNGV. Trimming stripped 5 bases from V and 1 base from J, with 8 bases between. Full variable domain (missing parts from reference TRBV11-2 and TRBJ1-1): EAGVAQSPRYKIIEKRQSVAFWCNPISGHATLYWYQQILGQGPKLLIQFQNNGVVDDSQLPKDRFSAERLKGVDSTLKIQPAKLEDSAVYLCASSAGENTEAFFGQGTRLTVV.

The V call is TRBV7-9, the J call TRBJ1-4, with D possibly matching TRBD1 (6 bases). V dropped 5 bases and J dropped 6 bases, with 16 bases sitting between them. The CDR3 length is 15 residues. Germline CDR1 and CDR2: SEHNR and FQNEAQ (reference sequence). CDR3: CASSPRGQGYEKLFF. The CDR3 coding sequence is TGTGCCAGCAGCCCCCGGGGGCAGGGGTATGAAAAACTGTTTTTT.

The chain joins TRBV28 to TRBJ2-1; a possible D gene is TRBD1 (5 bases). The germline V gene encodes CDR1 MDHEN and CDR2 SYDVKM. V gave up 4 bases and J gave up 6 bases, with 10 bases separating them. This CDR3 spans 13 amino acids. Written as DNA, the CDR3 is TGTGCCAGCAGTTGGGGCAACATCAATGAGCAGTTCTTC. Translation gives CASSWGNINEQFF. Full variable domain (missing parts from reference TRBV28 and TRBJ2-1): DVKVTQSSRYLVKRTGEKVFLECVQDMDHENMFWYRQDPGLGLRLIYFSYDVKMKEKGDIPEGYSVSREKKERFSLILESASTNQTSMYLCASSWGNINEQFFGPGTRLTVL.

The rearrangement uses TRBV10-1 and TRBJ2-3, with 7 bases that match TRBD2. With 0 bases clipped from V and 0 bases from J, the junction kept 12 bases outside the gene matches. This CDR3 has 19 amino acids. Germline-derived CDR1 and CDR2 are WNHNN and SYGVQD (reference sequence). The CDR3, as DNA: TGCGCCAGCAGTGAGTCGCGGTTTGTGGGGCGGGGGAGCACAGATACGCAGTATTTT. It is translated as CASSESRFVGRGSTDTQYF.

This clone was counted once. The chain employs TRBV5-1 and TRBJ2-7, with TRBD1 matching over 8 bases. Per the germline V gene, CDR1 is SGHRS and CDR2 is YFSETQ. Unmatched junction bases numbered 2, after V lost 1 base and J lost 2 bases. This CDR3 has 14 amino acids. CDR3 nucleotide sequence: TGCGCCAGCAGCTTGATACAGGGGGCCTACGAGCAGTACTTC. Its translation: CASSLIQGAYEQYF.

CDR3 sequence (DNA): TGTGCCAGCAGCTCAAATTCGCGGGGCCCTAACACCTTC. This codes for CASSSNSRGPNTF. The gene calls are TRBV7-2 and TRBJ1-2; D may be TRBD1 (5 bases). The V gene's germline CDR1 is SGHTA and CDR2 FQGNSA. V lost 4 bases and J 12 bases, leaving 18 bases between the germline ends. The CDR3 sequence is 13 residues long.

The genes are TRBV6-1 and TRBJ2-1, with TRBD1 identical over 7 bases. The CDR3 loop spans 15 amino acids. Germline CDR1 MNHNS, CDR2 SASEGT. After removal of 9 bases from V and 4 bases from J, the junction contained 12 bases not matched to a gene. The CDR3 DNA reads TGTGCCAGTCTTACAGGGGTCGGTGGGTACAATGAGCAGTTCTTC. Translating gives CASLTGVGGYNEQFF.

V usage is TRBV4-2 and J usage is TRBJ1-5; 8 bases agree with TRBD1. Germline V gene sequence: CDR1 LGHNA, CDR2 YNFKEQ. Unmatched junction bases numbered 10, after V lost 3 bases and J lost 6 bases. The CDR3 contains 16 residues. The CDR3 DNA is TGTGCCAGCAGCCAGGATTGGGACAGGCGTAGTCAGCCCCAGCATTTT. Its translation is CASSQDWDRRSQPQHF.

The rearrangement links TRBV6-1 to TRBJ1-3; D is undetermined. Germline V gene sequence: CDR1 MNHNS, CDR2 SASEGT. The CDR3 sequence is 15 residues long. The V and J ends lost 6 bases and 2 bases respectively, with 14 bases between them. The CDR3 region is CASSPMVSAGNTIYF. The DNA for the CDR3 is TGTGCCAGCAGCCCGATGGTTTCCGCTGGAAACACCATATATTTT.

Here the CDR3 reads CASSSAGIPNYGYTF. Here the CDR3 DNA reads TGTGCCAGCAGCTCCGCAGGGATCCCTAACTATGGCTACACCTTC. V is TRBV7-6 and J is TRBJ1-2, with D perhaps TRBD1 (5 bases). The V gene's germline CDR1 is SGHVS and CDR2 FNYEAQ. The V and J ends lost 4 bases and 0 bases respectively, with 12 bases between them. The CDR3 is 15 residues long.

The V call is TRBV2, the J call TRBJ1-1; maybe TRBD1 (5 bases). Trimming removed 1 base at V and 4 bases at J, with 16 bases between. The CDR3 runs 16 residues. Germline-derived CDR1 and CDR2 are SNHLY and FYNNEI. CDR3 in amino acids: CASSEGGSGIGTEAFF. DNA for the CDR3: TGTGCCAGCAGTGAAGGGGGTTCAGGGATAGGCACTGAAGCTTTCTTT.

The chain carries TRBV27 and TRBJ1-5, with D possibly matching TRBD1 (5 bases). The CDR3 contains 15 residues. The germline CDR1 and CDR2 sequences are MNHEY and SMNVEV (reference sequence). The V gene lost 5 bases and the J gene lost 3 bases, with 14 bases spanning the gap. CDR3 DNA sequence: TGTGCCAGCAGTGCCAATACGGGGCTCAATCAGCCCCAGCATTTT. This gives the protein CASSANTGLNQPQHF.

The chain employs TRBV7-2 and TRBJ2-1, with D perhaps matching TRBD1 or TRBD2 (6 bases each). The germline V and J ends were trimmed by 7 bases and 9 bases, with 19 bases remaining between them. Germline V gives CDR1 SGHTA, CDR2 FQGNSA. This CDR3 spans 14 amino acids. The CDR3 DNA follows: TGTGCCAGCATTAAACCCGGAGGGGGTTTTGAGCAGTTCTTC. It is translated as CASIKPGGGFEQFF.

This clone was detected only once. This chain uses TRBV6-6 with TRBJ2-6; unclear D gene. CDR1 MNHNY and CDR2 SVGAGI come from the germline V gene (reference sequence). V was trimmed by 8 bases and J by 4 bases, leaving 3 bases between them. This CDR3 is 11 amino acids long. CDR3 nucleotide sequence: TGTGCCAGCGGAGGGGCCAACGTCCTGACTTTC. It yields the protein CASGGANVLTF.

The CDR3 sequence is CASSTDGTNEKLFF. Written as DNA, the CDR3 is TGTGCCAGCAGTACTGATGGAACTAATGAAAAACTGTTTTTT. The chain recombines TRBV6-5 with TRBJ1-4, with D unclear. V lost 5 bases and J 1 base, leaving 8 bases between the germline ends. The V gene's germline CDR1 is MNHEY and CDR2 SVGAGI. This CDR3 comprises 14 residues.

This chain joins TRBV18 and TRBJ1-2; TRBD1 agrees at 9 bases. CDR1 and CDR2 (germline): KGHSH, LQKENI. The CDR3 spans 15 residues. The junction had 3 bases not matched to a gene; V was cut back by 3 bases and J by 1 base. The CDR3 region is CASSPRTGDNYGYTF. The CDR3 bases are TGTGCCAGCTCACCGAGGACAGGGGATAACTATGGCTACACCTTC.

The chain recombines TRBV7-8 with TRBJ2-5; 7 bases are a match to TRBD2. Germline loops: CDR1 SGHVS, CDR2 FQNEAQ. V shed 5 bases and J 5 bases; nucleotides not matched to a gene: 8. The CDR3 sequence is 14 residues long. The CDR3 reads CASSPRLALETQYF. In nucleotides, the CDR3 is TGTGCCAGCAGCCCAAGACTAGCCCTGGAGACCCAGTACTTC.

V is TRBV4-1 and J is TRBJ1-5; weak D call: TRBD1 (6 bases). This CDR3 spans 16 amino acids. Germline V gene lookup returns CDR1 MGHRA and CDR2 YSYEKL. The V end lost 0 bases, the J end lost 6 bases, and 15 bases lay between the germline ends. The CDR3 is CASSQDWGGTAQPQHF. The CDR3 DNA follows: TGCGCCAGCAGCCAAGATTGGGGGGGCACGGCTCAGCCCCAGCATTTT.

CDR3 region: CASSPAGTRLPWQYF. Here the CDR3 DNA reads TGCGCCAGCAGCCCCGCCGGGACAAGATTACCTTGGCAGTACTTC. J is TRBJ2-7 and V is TRBV5-1; D is possibly TRBD1 (6 bases). V gave up 4 bases and J gave up 9 bases, with 23 bases separating them. CDR3 size: 15 residues. Germline-derived CDR1 and CDR2 are SGHRS and YFSETQ. The entire variable domain, with the rest obtained from reference TRBV5-1 and TRBJ2-7, is as follows: KAGVTQTPRYLIKTRGQQVTLSCSPISGHRSVSWYQQTPGQGLQFLFEYFSETQRNKGNFPGRFSGRQFSNSRSEMNVSTLELGDSALYLCASSPAGTRLPWQYFGPGTRLTVT.

The rearrangement uses TRBV9 and TRBJ1-1; 8 nucleotides line up with TRBD1. After removal of 0 bases from V and 2 bases from J, the junction contained 3 bases not matched to a gene. The length of the CDR3 is 15 residues. CDR1 is SGDLS, CDR2 YYNGEE, per germline. In DNA, the CDR3 is TGTGCCAGCAGCGTAGGGACAGGGAGCAACACTGAAGCTTTCTTT. This gives the protein CASSVGTGSNTEAFF.